Below, one T cell receptor beta chain is given with its context. Germline V gene data show CDR1 as SGHRS and CDR2 as YFSETQ. The ends were cut back, 2 bases at V and 7 bases at J, with 7 bases in the middle. The length of the CDR3 is 13 residues. The assay was immunoSEQ multiplex PCR, and TCRdb's table has in-frame clones only and misses some. The repertoire holds over 200,000 clones, with roughly 90% as singletons. These data come from a study of blood T cell repertoires in COVID-19. Sequencing was performed on peripheral blood. The genes are TRBV5-1 and TRBJ1-6; D remains unclear. This clonotype originated in a man aged 25-40 years who had recovered from COVID-19. In nucleotides, the CDR3 is TGCGCCAGCAGCTTACGGTCAAATTCACCCCTCCACTTT. Amino acid sequence: CASSLRSNSPLHF.